This TCR beta chain originates from a study of cytomegalovirus exposure and HLA in healthy donors. This clone turned up a few times. PCR employed 60 Vbeta and 13 Jbeta primers. The method was immunoSEQ multiplex PCR; TCRdb's version includes in-frame clones alone and lacks a portion of them. This sample has 70,000 to 90,000 clones, with 63% found just once. Germline V gene lookup returns CDR1 MNHEY and CDR2 SMNVEV (reference sequence). This CDR3 contains 17 residues. V trimming: 3 bases; J trimming: 6 bases; junction bases outside the gene matches: 5. This chain links TRBV27 with TRBJ2-2; 15 bases are a match to TRBD2. Sequencing was done on a sample of PBMCs. This sequence originates from a woman aged 40-49 years in good health and CMV-seropositive. The CDR3 coding sequence is TGTGCCAGCAGTTTCTACCGGACTAGCGGGAGGGCCGGGGAGCTGTTTTTT. Translated: CASSFYRTSGRAGELFF.